These 14 T cell receptor beta chains were sequenced from one sample in a study of CD8 T cells in Susac syndrome. With random hexamers, reverse transcription was performed on 0.5 to 1 ug of RNA. TCRdb ran MiXCR on the immunoSEQ multiplex PCR reads and lists one entry per CDR3 protein. The repertoire holds approximately 140,000 distinct CDR3 sequences, with 85% to 95% as singletons. Sequencing was carried out using CD4+ T cells from PBMCs. The receptors shown here come from a human donor with multiple sclerosis.

The chain links TRBV30 to TRBJ2-1; a possible D gene is TRBD1 (5 bases). The ends were cut back, 4 bases at V and 0 bases at J, with 13 bases in the middle. The CDR3 has 15 residues. From germline, CDR1 is GTSNPN and CDR2 SVGIG (reference sequence). The CDR3 here is CAWKIGASSYNEQFF. DNA of the CDR3: TGTGCCTGGAAGATTGGGGCTAGCTCCTACAATGAGCAGTTCTTC.

This chain links TRBV20-1 with TRBJ1-5; 9 bases are shared with TRBD1. There are 14 residues in the CDR3. Trimming took 4 bases from V and 6 from J; bases not matched to a gene: 7. Germline V lookup: CDR1 DFQATT, CDR2 SNEGSKA (reference sequence). The CDR3 nucleotides are TGCAGTGCTACCCGGGACAGGGTTTCTCAGCCCCAGCATTTT. Protein product: CSATRDRVSQPQHF.

V gene TRBV20-1 combines with J gene TRBJ2-5, with 9 bases fitting TRBD1. The junction had 12 bases not matched to a gene; V was cut back by 6 bases and J by 4 bases. CDR3 size: 15 residues. Germline CDR1 is DFQATT and CDR2 is SNEGSKA (reference sequence). CDR3 sequence: CSATSGTGLLETQYF. CDR3 bases: TGCAGTGCGACATCCGGGACAGGGCTTTTAGAGACCCAGTACTTC.

This clonotype came up a few times. This sequence joins TRBV18 and TRBJ1-4; D is uncertain. With 1 base removed from V and 0 bases from J, the gap between germline ends came to 3 bases. The CDR3 runs to 14 residues. The germline V gene encodes CDR1 KGHSH and CDR2 LQKENI. This CDR3 reads CASSPQATNEKLFF. CDR3 coding DNA: TGTGCCAGCTCACCACAAGCAACTAATGAAAAACTGTTTTTT.

CDR3 residues: CAIRREGEGNEQFF. As DNA, the CDR3 is TGTGCCATCAGGCGGGAGGGAGAAGGCAATGAGCAGTTCTTC. The V gene is TRBV10-3, the J gene TRBJ2-1, with 9 bases fitting TRBD2. CDR1 is ENHRY and CDR2 is SYGVKD in the germline V gene. Trimming cost V 6 bases and J 6 bases; bases outside gene matches: 6. This CDR3 spans 14 amino acids.

The chain links TRBV28 to TRBJ1-2; 7 bases line up with TRBD1. CDR1 MDHEN and CDR2 SYDVKM come from the germline V gene. This CDR3 contains 16 residues. The ends lost 5 bases at V and 4 bases at J; junction bases unmatched: 13. CDR3 sequence: CASSTPGQPLSYGYTF. The CDR3, as DNA: TGTGCCAGCAGTACACCGGGACAGCCCTTAAGCTATGGCTACACCTTC.

The chain is built from TRBV29-1 and TRBJ1-1; TRBD1 matches at 11 bases. This CDR3 is 12 amino acids long. After removal of 7 bases from V and 10 bases from J, the junction contained 8 bases not matched to a gene. Germline assignment: CDR1 SQVTM and CDR2 ANQGSEA. The CDR3 sequence is CSEVGQGARAFF. In nucleotides, the CDR3 is TGCAGCGAGGTCGGACAGGGGGCTAGAGCTTTCTTT.

The chain combines TRBV7-8 with TRBJ1-4; TRBD1 matches 7 bases. Trimming at V came to 5 bases and at J to 7 bases, leaving 16 bases not matched to a gene. The CDR3 spans 17 residues. Per germline, CDR1 SGHVS and CDR2 FQNEAQ. CDR3 sequence reads: CASSPRTRQGAGEKLFF. The CDR3 nucleotides are TGTGCCAGCAGCCCCCGTACCAGACAGGGAGCTGGTGAAAAACTGTTTTTT. Full variable domain (rest looked up from reference TRBV7-8 and TRBJ1-4): GAGVSQSPRYKVAKRGQDVALRCDPISGHVSLFWYQQALGQGPEFLTYFQNEAQLDKSGLPSDRFFAERPEGSVSTLKIQRTQQEDSAVYLCASSPRTRQGAGEKLFFGSGTQLSVL.

The V call is TRBV19, the J call TRBJ2-1; 14 bases match TRBD2. This CDR3 region has 15 residues. Germline-derived CDR1 and CDR2 are LNHDA and SQIVND (reference sequence). Trimming at V came to 6 bases and at J to 9 bases, leaving 7 bases not matched to a gene. The CDR3 DNA is TGTGCCAGTAGGACTAGCGGGGGGGCTCTGGGTGAGCAGTTCTTC. Its translation is CASRTSGGALGEQFF.

This clonotype was counted a single time. The chain carries TRBV6-5 and TRBJ2-1, with TRBD2 identical over 8 bases. The junction had 10 bases not matched to a gene; V was cut back by 1 base and J by 8 bases. The germline gives CDR1 MNHEY, CDR2 SVGAGI. The CDR3 length is 16 residues. As DNA, the CDR3 is TGTGCCAGCAGTTACTGGCCGGGACTAGGGGCGCATGAGCAGTTCTTC. Translated: CASSYWPGLGAHEQFF.

This clonotype appeared a single time. The chain links TRBV20-1 to TRBJ2-3, with TRBD2 identical over 7 bases. CDR1 and CDR2 (germline): DFQATT, SNEGSKA (reference sequence). The CDR3 contains 14 residues. J was trimmed by 0 bases and V by 6 bases; bases with no gene match: 6. The CDR3 DNA reads TGCAGTGCCTCCAGCGGGATAAGCACAGATACGCAGTATTTT. Its protein product is CSASSGISTDTQYF.

The chain uses TRBV11-3 and TRBJ2-5, with D perhaps matching TRBD2 (6 bases). The germline V gene has CDR1 SGHNT and CDR2 YENEEA. The CDR3 loop spans 12 amino acids. With 0 bases removed from V and 7 bases from J, the gap between germline ends came to 6 bases. This chain's CDR3 is CASSLDGRTQYF. The CDR3 coding sequence is TGTGCCAGCAGCTTAGACGGGAGGACCCAGTACTTC. Based on the CDR3 plus reference TRBV11-3 and TRBJ2-5, the full variable domain is EAGVVQSPRYKIIEKKQPVAFWCNPISGHNTLYWYLQNLGQGPELLIRYENEEAVDDSQLPKDRFSAERLKGVDSTLKIQPAELGDSAVYLCASSLDGRTQYFGPGTRLLVL.

This clonotype appeared once. The genes are TRBV6-5 and TRBJ1-2; D is undetermined. The CDR3 is 12 amino acids. Trimming stripped 8 bases from V and 0 bases from J, with 7 bases between. Germline V gene data show CDR1 as MNHEY and CDR2 as SVGAGI. The CDR3, as DNA: TGTGCCAGCGAGAGTCCTAACTATGGCTACACCTTC. This translates into CASESPNYGYTF.

The V gene is TRBV30, the J gene TRBJ1-2; TRBD1 matches 8 bases. J gave up 4 bases and V 3 bases, and 7 bases lay outside the gene matches. Germline values: CDR1 GTSNPN, CDR2 SVGIG (reference sequence). The CDR3 length is 14 residues. CDR3 coding DNA: TGTGCCTGGAGGTTTACAGGGGGTGGCTATGGCTACACCTTC. This gives the protein CAWRFTGGGYGYTF.